This is a list of T cell receptor beta chains from one sample in a study of molecular identifiers for immune sequencing clone quantification. One entry per CDR3 protein, called by TCRdb with MiXCR from the PCR reads. Of over 65,000 distinct CDR3 sequences in the sample, roughly 25% were seen once. The sequencing input was naive CD8+ T cells from blood, with Jurkat cell RNA spiked in. These receptors were obtained from a human donor in good health. Some libraries in this study had Jurkat cell RNA spiked in. CDR3s leave out the opening cysteine and the closing phenylalanine or tryptophan. D genes are given only for firm matches. Only part of the rows carry a size: once, few, many, or a class if the clone is expanded.

clone size,J gene,V gene,D gene,CDR3 protein
many,TRBJ2-1,TRBV29-1,-,SVEDGGRGAAYNEQF
many,TRBJ2-7,TRBV7-2,TRBD2,ASSPPQPGLAFYEQY
-,TRBJ2-2,TRBV3-1,-,ASSQVLSGELF
many,TRBJ2-5,TRBV7-9,-,ASSLGTRMGETQY
many,TRBJ1-6,TRBV9,-,ASSGERGGSSYNSPLH
many,TRBJ2-3,TRBV13,-,ASSPARPTTDTQY
many,TRBJ1-5,TRBV6-1,TRBD1,ASSDRTGPIGPQH
-,TRBJ2-1,TRBV6-2/TRBV6-3,-,ASSYSAGSSYNEQF
few,TRBJ2-7,TRBV5-3,-,ASSLEVAFHEQY
many,TRBJ2-2,TRBV13,-,ASTPGAGDSRNTGELF
-,TRBJ2-5,TRBV5-4,-,ASSPYGNSQETQY
many,TRBJ2-7,TRBV5-6,-,ASSLGTPGRGYEQY
-,TRBJ2-5,TRBV7-9,-,ASSVRQMSQETQY
few,TRBJ2-2,TRBV12-3/TRBV12-4,TRBD2,ASSSLWGGNTGELF
many,TRBJ2-7,TRBV6-2/TRBV6-3,-,ASSWGPSYEQY
many,TRBJ1-1,TRBV29-1,-,SAFGQRGNTEAF
many,TRBJ2-7,TRBV5-1,-,ASSLAEGEPNPYEQY
-,TRBJ2-3,TRBV14,-,ASSVTYHTDTQY
many,TRBJ2-7,TRBV12-5,-,ASGLVRAGTSYEQY
few,TRBJ2-2,TRBV27,TRBD2,ASSSLTPSGAGAGGELF
few,TRBJ1-4,TRBV7-9,TRBD1,ASSLASSGGSEKLF
few,TRBJ2-7,TRBV7-2,-,ASSSGRARTAYEQY
-,TRBJ1-1,TRBV6-2/TRBV6-3,-,ASSLQGSTEAF
-,TRBJ2-7,TRBV28,-,ASSFRLTSSYEQY
-,TRBJ2-3,TRBV7-8,TRBD2,ASSLALGGGTTDTQY
-,TRBJ2-1,TRBV25-1,-,ASSGGNNEQF
few,TRBJ2-1,TRBV27,-,ASSHRVPSVYNEQF
few,TRBJ2-3,TRBV9,-,ASSVADPWDTQY
-,TRBJ1-5,TRBV7-2,-,ASSSRTERSQPQH
-,TRBJ1-4,TRBV7-6,TRBD1,ASSQTGGEYEKLF
many,TRBJ2-3,TRBV12-3/TRBV12-4,TRBD2,ASGRPGLVQDTQY
once,TRBJ2-7,TRBV3-1,TRBD1,ASSATGIYEQY
many,TRBJ2-2,TRBV30,-,AWSPTVGELF
many,TRBJ2-7,TRBV13,TRBD2,ASSSELAGMHEQY
once,TRBJ2-2,TRBV19,-,ATDDTNTGELF
few,TRBJ2-7,TRBV30,-,AWSSLQGLSEQY